These 28 T cell receptor beta chains were all obtained from the same sample, sequenced in a study of blood T cell repertoires in COVID-19. This table comes from immunoSEQ multiplex PCR, and its TCRdb copy is limited to in-frame clones, with some not included. The sample includes about 190,000 clones, almost 90% of them seen just once. Sequences were obtained from peripheral blood. These receptors were collected from a man between 50 and 59 years old with acute or convalescent COVID-19.

This sequence joins TRBV28 and TRBJ2-2; maybe TRBD1 (6 bases). Germline-derived CDR1 and CDR2 are MDHEN and SYDVKM. This CDR3 region has 13 residues. V lost 7 bases, J lost 5 bases, and 11 bases lay in between. CDR3 coding DNA: TGTGCCAGCACGGACAGAAGGACCGGGGAGCTGTTTTTT. As protein: CASTDRRTGELFF.

This chain links TRBV7-9 with TRBJ1-4; no firm D call. Germline assignment: CDR1 SEHNR and CDR2 FQNEAQ (reference sequence). The CDR3 is 13 amino acids. V lost 5 bases and J lost 9, with 13 bases in between. CDR3: CASSPSGVQKLFF. The DNA of the CDR3 is TGTGCCAGCAGCCCTTCAGGTGTGCAAAAACTGTTTTTT.

This rearrangement joins TRBV7-6 to TRBJ2-2; TRBD2 matches 8 bases. CDR1 and CDR2 (germline): SGHVS, FNYEAQ. The J segment lost 1 base and the V segment lost 7 bases, leaving 2 bases of the junction unmatched. The CDR3 contains 14 residues. In DNA form, the CDR3 reads TGTGCCAGCACTCTAGCGGGGAACACCGGGGAGCTGTTTTTT. It specifies CASTLAGNTGELFF.

The rearrangement joins TRBV7-9 to TRBJ1-1, with D unclear. There are 13 residues in the CDR3. Trimming removed 3 bases from V and 0 bases from J, with 5 bases in between. CDR1 is SEHNR and CDR2 is FQNEAQ in the germline V gene (reference sequence). The CDR3 region has the DNA TGTGCCAGCAGCTTGCGCATGAACACTGAAGCTTTCTTT. It is translated as CASSLRMNTEAFF.

The CDR3 protein is CASSGEEYSNQPQHF. CDR3 nucleotide sequence: TGTGCCAGCAGTGGGGAGGAGTATAGCAATCAGCCCCAGCATTTT. V and J are TRBV2 and TRBJ1-5; D uncertain. The CDR3 extends over 15 amino acids. The ends were cut back, 4 bases at V and 0 bases at J, with 10 bases in the middle. Germline lookup yields CDR1 SNHLY and CDR2 FYNNEI.

The genes are TRBV18 and TRBJ2-7, with a weak D call TRBD2 (6 bases). The germline V and J ends were trimmed by 4 bases and 2 bases, with 9 bases remaining between them. This CDR3 spans 13 amino acids. The germline gives CDR1 KGHSH, CDR2 LQKENI. Here the CDR3 reads CASSLGLTYEQYF. CDR3 bases: TGTGCCAGCTCACTCGGACTAACCTACGAGCAGTACTTC.

This chain uses TRBV7-9 with TRBJ1-1, with D perhaps matching TRBD1 (6 bases). The V end was cut by 2 bases, the J end by 7 bases, with 11 bases between. The CDR3 sequence is 13 residues long. The germline CDR1 and CDR2 sequences are SEHNR and FQNEAQ (reference sequence). The CDR3 DNA reads TGTGCCAGCAGCTTAACGGTACAGGGTGAAGCTTTCTTT. Translating it yields CASSLTVQGEAFF. The variable domain in full, with the rest retrieved from reference TRBV7-9 and TRBJ1-1, is DTGVSQNPRHKITKRGQNVTFRCDPISEHNRLYWYRQTLGQGPEFLTYFQNEAQLEKSRLLSDRFSAERPKGSFSTLEIQRTEQGDSAMYLCASSLTVQGEAFFGQGTRLTVV.

V gene TRBV6-5 combines with J gene TRBJ2-7; D is possibly TRBD2 (6 bases). V lost 6 bases and J 5 bases, leaving 20 bases between the germline ends. The V gene's germline CDR1 is MNHEY and CDR2 SVGAGI. This CDR3 has 15 amino acids. CDR3 protein: CASRDTGTLIHEQYF. The CDR3, as DNA: TGTGCCAGCAGGGACACCGGGACTTTAATCCACGAGCAGTACTTC.

This chain connects TRBV5-8 to TRBJ2-2; TRBD1 aligns across 7 bases. Germline-derived CDR1 and CDR2 are SGHTS and YDEGEE. J gave up 5 bases and V 3 bases, and 4 bases lay outside the gene matches. The CDR3 is made up of 14 amino acids. The CDR3 DNA reads TGTGCCAGCAGCTCGACAGGGTTAACCGGGGAGCTGTTTTTT. This sequence encodes CASSSTGLTGELFF.

The genes are TRBV21-1 and TRBJ2-7; TRBD2, the table's D call, was not compared with the DNA. TRBV21-1 is a pseudogene. This CDR3 has 18 residues. CDR3 sequence: CASSKVCGLHPRASEQYF. Here the CDR3 DNA reads TGTGCCAGCAGCAAAGTGTGTGGACTCCACCCGAGGGCCTCCGAGCAGTACTTC.

CDR3 sequence reads: CSADPGDEQFF. The CDR3 bases are TGCAGCGCCGACCCAGGTGATGAGCAGTTCTTC. V is TRBV29-1 and J is TRBJ2-1, with D uncertain. The V end was cut by 7 bases, the J end by 8 bases, with 12 bases between. The CDR3 is 11 residues long. CDR1 and CDR2 from the germline V gene are SQVTM and ANQGSEA.

V gene TRBV11-2 combines with J gene TRBJ2-7; D possibly corresponds to TRBD2 (5 bases). The V end lost 1 base, the J end lost 8 bases, and 6 bases lay between the germline ends. Per the germline V gene, CDR1 is SGHAT and CDR2 is FQNNGV. The CDR3 has 11 residues. CDR3 residues: CASSLGGQQYV. CDR3 bases: TGTGCCAGCAGCTTAGGCGGGCAGCAGTACGTC.

In DNA, the CDR3 is TGTGCCAGCAGCTTAGCGGGGACAGCCCTCCTAGAGACCCAGTACTTC. It yields the protein CASSLAGTALLETQYF. The V and J genes are TRBV7-9 and TRBJ2-5; TRBD1 matches 7 bases. V was pared by 0 bases and J by 4 bases, with 8 bases of the junction left unmatched. This CDR3 has 16 residues. Germline values: CDR1 SEHNR, CDR2 FQNEAQ (reference sequence).

J is TRBJ2-3 and V is TRBV19, with 7 positions matching TRBD2. The germline gives CDR1 LNHDA, CDR2 SQIVND (reference sequence). The ends lost 7 bases at V and 1 base at J; junction bases unmatched: 2. There are 13 residues in the CDR3. For the CDR3, the DNA is TGTGCCAGTAAGGCGGGGGGCACAGATACGCAGTATTTT. Translating gives CASKAGGTDTQYF. Looking up the rest from reference TRBV19 and TRBJ2-3 gives the full variable domain: DGGITQSPKYLFRKEGQNVTLSCEQNLNHDAMYWYRQDPGQGLRLIYYSQIVNDFQKGDIAEGYSVSREKKESFPLTVTSAQKNPTAFYLCASKAGGTDTQYFGPGTRLTVL.

V is TRBV10-3 and J is TRBJ2-1; the match to TRBD2 covers 10 bases. CDR1 is ENHRY, CDR2 SYGVKD, per germline. This CDR3 contains 13 residues. The J segment lost 8 bases and the V segment lost 7 bases, leaving 5 bases of the junction unmatched. This CDR3 is CAIMAGTSDEQFF. The CDR3 coding sequence is TGTGCCATCATGGCCGGGACTAGCGATGAGCAGTTCTTC.

The chain uses TRBV9 and TRBJ2-2; D may be TRBD1 (5 bases). The CDR3 is 12 residues long. The germline gives CDR1 SGDLS, CDR2 YYNGEE. Trimming took off 5 bases at V and 4 bases at J, with 6 bases between the two ends. CDR3 protein: CASRTVTGELFF. CDR3 bases: TGTGCCAGCAGGACAGTCACCGGGGAGCTGTTTTTT. The full variable domain, with the rest looked up from reference TRBV9 and TRBJ2-2, is DSGVTQTPKHLITATGQRVTLRCSPRSGDLSVYWYQQSLDQGLQFLIQYYNGEERAKGNILERFSAQQFPDLHSELNLSSLELGDSALYFCASRTVTGELFFGEGSRLTVL.

V gene TRBV13 combines with J gene TRBJ2-2, with 8 bases fitting TRBD2. Germline V gives CDR1 PRHDT, CDR2 FYEKMQ (reference sequence). V was clipped by 0 bases and J by 6 bases; unmatched bases: 3. The CDR3 runs 15 residues. This CDR3 reads CASSLGRGGPGELFF. In nucleotides, the CDR3 is TGTGCCAGCAGCTTAGGCCGGGGGGGGCCCGGGGAGCTGTTTTTT.

The J gene is TRBJ2-7, the V gene TRBV29-1; D unclear. V dropped 6 bases and J dropped 9 bases, with 15 bases sitting between them. This CDR3 spans 11 amino acids. Germline loops: CDR1 SQVTM, CDR2 ANQGSEA. CDR3: CSVSLDLGQYF. CDR3 DNA: TGCAGCGTGTCCCTTGACTTGGGGCAGTACTTC.

The V and J genes are TRBV6-5 and TRBJ2-1, with D possibly matching TRBD1 (6 bases). V was pared by 9 bases and J by 3 bases, with 9 bases between. The germline CDR1 and CDR2 sequences are MNHEY and SVGAGI. This CDR3 has 12 residues. The CDR3 loop is CASTGYYNEQFF. DNA for the CDR3: TGTGCCAGTACAGGGTACTACAATGAGCAGTTCTTC.

The chain has TRBV28 and TRBJ1-5; no firm D call. The CDR3 sequence is 14 residues long. V dropped 3 bases and J dropped 3 bases, with 9 bases sitting between them. Germline V lookup: CDR1 MDHEN, CDR2 SYDVKM. The CDR3 region is CASSFLDFNQPQHF. CDR3 bases: TGTGCCAGCAGTTTTTTGGACTTCAATCAGCCCCAGCATTTT.

Notes on this clone: At one end, the junction sequence differs from germline, possibly due to a read error. This same CDR3 is encoded by further DNA sequences in the sample. CDR3 residues: CSIDRETQYF. CDR3 nucleotides: TGCAGCATTGACAGAGAGACTCAGTACTTC. V usage is TRBV29-1 and J usage is TRBJ2-5, with D possibly matching TRBD1 (5 bases). The CDR3 runs 10 residues. Germline values: CDR1 SQVTM, CDR2 ANQGSEA.

V and J are TRBV6-4 and TRBJ1-1, with a tentative D call TRBD1 (5 bases). Germline V gene lookup returns CDR1 MRHNA and CDR2 SNTAGT. Trimming stripped 2 bases from V and 2 bases from J, with 6 bases between. This CDR3 region has 13 residues. The CDR3 sequence: CASSDTGNTEAFF. CDR3 bases: TGTGCCAGCAGTGACACAGGTAACACTGAAGCTTTCTTT.

The chain is built from TRBV18 and TRBJ1-5; 8 bases are shared with TRBD1. V was pared by 3 bases and J by 7 bases, with 5 bases of the junction left unmatched. CDR1 KGHSH and CDR2 LQKENI come from the germline V gene. This CDR3 comprises 14 residues. The CDR3 here is CASSPGQGRQPQHF. CDR3 sequence (DNA): TGTGCCAGCTCACCCGGACAGGGAAGGCAGCCCCAGCATTTT.

V is TRBV24-1 and J is TRBJ2-3; a weak D match, TRBD1 (6 bases). V lost 4 bases to trimming and J lost 0 bases, with 13 bases between them. The CDR3 covers 16 residues. Germline V gene lookup returns CDR1 KGHDR and CDR2 SFDVKD. CDR3 amino acids: CATSETGTPSTDTQYF. The CDR3 DNA follows: TGTGCCACCAGTGAAACCGGGACACCTAGCACAGATACGCAGTATTTT.

This clone occurred once. The V and J genes are TRBV5-5 and TRBJ2-7; possibly TRBD1 for D (6 bases). This CDR3 spans 14 amino acids. V was cut by 4 bases and J by 0 bases, with 11 bases left in between. Germline CDR1 reads SGHKS; CDR2 reads YYEKEE (reference sequence). The CDR3 region has the DNA TGTGCCAGCAGCCCCAGGGGAATCTCCTACGAGCAGTACGTC. Protein sequence: CASSPRGISYEQYV.

The chain uses TRBV13 and TRBJ2-2; 9 bases are shared with TRBD2. Germline trimming cut 6 bases from V and 4 bases from J; bases unmatched to any gene: 3. From germline, CDR1 is PRHDT and CDR2 FYEKMQ (reference sequence). The CDR3 has 14 residues. The CDR3 region has the DNA TGTGCCAGCAGACTTAGCGGGAGCACCGGGGAGCTGTTTTTT. It encodes CASRLSGSTGELFF.

The rearrangement joins TRBV7-3 to TRBJ2-1; TRBD1 aligns across 7 bases. Germline V gene data show CDR1 as SGHTA and CDR2 as FQGTGA. The CDR3 contains 14 residues. The V and J ends lost 5 bases and 6 bases, in that order; junction bases with no gene match: 7. The CDR3 sequence: CASSEPAGGNEQFF. The CDR3 DNA sequence: TGTGCCAGCAGCGAACCGGCAGGGGGCAATGAGCAGTTCTTC.

CDR3 in DNA: TGTGCCAGCAGTTACCGTGACAGGGGGAATTCACCCCTCCACTTT. It codes for CASSYRDRGNSPLHF. V usage is TRBV6-5 and J usage is TRBJ1-6, with 9 bases aligning to TRBD1. The germline gives CDR1 MNHEY, CDR2 SVGAGI. The CDR3 consists of 15 residues. V shed 2 bases, J shed 7 bases, and the junction held 3 bases outside the gene matches.